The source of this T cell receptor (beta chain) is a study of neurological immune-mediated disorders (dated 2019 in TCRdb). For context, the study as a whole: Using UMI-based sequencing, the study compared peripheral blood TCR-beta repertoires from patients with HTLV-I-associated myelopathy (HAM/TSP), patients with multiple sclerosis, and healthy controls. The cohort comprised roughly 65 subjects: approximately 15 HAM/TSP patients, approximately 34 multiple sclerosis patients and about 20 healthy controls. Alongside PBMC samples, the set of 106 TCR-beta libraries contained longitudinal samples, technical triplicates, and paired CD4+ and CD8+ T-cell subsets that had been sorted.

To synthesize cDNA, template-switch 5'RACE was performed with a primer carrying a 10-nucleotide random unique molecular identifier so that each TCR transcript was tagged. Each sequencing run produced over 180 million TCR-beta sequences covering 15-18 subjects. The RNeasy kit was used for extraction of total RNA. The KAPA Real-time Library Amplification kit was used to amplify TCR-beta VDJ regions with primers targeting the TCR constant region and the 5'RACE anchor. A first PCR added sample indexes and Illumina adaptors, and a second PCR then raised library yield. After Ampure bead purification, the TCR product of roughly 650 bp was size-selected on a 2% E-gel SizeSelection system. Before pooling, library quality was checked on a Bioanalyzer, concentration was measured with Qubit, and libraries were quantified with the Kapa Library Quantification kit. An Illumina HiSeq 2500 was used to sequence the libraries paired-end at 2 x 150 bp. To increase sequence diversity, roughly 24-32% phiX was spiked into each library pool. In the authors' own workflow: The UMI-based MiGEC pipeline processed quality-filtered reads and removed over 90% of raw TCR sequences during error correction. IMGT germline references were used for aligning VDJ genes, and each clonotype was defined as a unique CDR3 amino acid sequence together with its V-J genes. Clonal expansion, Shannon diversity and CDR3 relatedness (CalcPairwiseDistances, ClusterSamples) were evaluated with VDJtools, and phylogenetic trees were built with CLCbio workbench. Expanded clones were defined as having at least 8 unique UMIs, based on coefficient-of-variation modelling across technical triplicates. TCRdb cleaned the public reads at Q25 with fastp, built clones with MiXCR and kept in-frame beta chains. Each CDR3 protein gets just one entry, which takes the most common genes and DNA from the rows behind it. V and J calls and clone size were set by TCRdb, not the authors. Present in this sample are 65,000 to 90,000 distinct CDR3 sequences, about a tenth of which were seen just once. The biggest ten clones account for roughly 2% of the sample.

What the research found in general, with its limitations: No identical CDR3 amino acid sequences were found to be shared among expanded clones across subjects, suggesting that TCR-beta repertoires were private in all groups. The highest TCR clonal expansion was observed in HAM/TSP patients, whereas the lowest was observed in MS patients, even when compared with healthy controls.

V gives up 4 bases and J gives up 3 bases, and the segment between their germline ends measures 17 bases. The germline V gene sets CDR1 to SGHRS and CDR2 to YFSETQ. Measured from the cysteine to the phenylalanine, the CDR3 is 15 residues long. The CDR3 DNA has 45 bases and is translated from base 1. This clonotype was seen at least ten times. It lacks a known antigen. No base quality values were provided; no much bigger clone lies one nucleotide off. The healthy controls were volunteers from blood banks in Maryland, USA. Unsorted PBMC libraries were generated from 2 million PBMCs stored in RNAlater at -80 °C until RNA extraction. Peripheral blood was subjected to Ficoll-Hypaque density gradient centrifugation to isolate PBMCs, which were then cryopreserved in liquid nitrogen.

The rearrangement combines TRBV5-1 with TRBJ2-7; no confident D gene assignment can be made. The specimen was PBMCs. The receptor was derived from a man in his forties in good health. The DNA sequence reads TGCGCCAGCAGCCTGGGCAGGCCGGCCTACTACGAGCAGTACTTC. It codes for CASSLGRPAYYEQYF.